This is a list of T cell receptor beta chains from one sample in a study of T cell responses to AZD1222 COVID-19 vaccine. Generated by immunoSEQ multiplex PCR, the TCRdb table keeps only in-frame clones and is missing some. The table lists around 190,000 clones, approximately 93% of them singletons, with over 1.5% in the top ten. The sample consisted of peripheral blood, taken 28 days after the second AZD1222 dose. The receptor source for this set is an adult who received the AZD1222 COVID-19 vaccine. CDR3s leave out the opening cysteine and the closing phenylalanine or tryptophan.

v_gene | CDR3aa
TRBV9 | ASSDSPYVAGGSAGELF
TRBV9 | ASSAVPDSPRSYEQY
TRBV12-3/TRBV12-4 | ASRLGLQETQY
TRBV4-1 | ASSYHRDEQF
TRBV2 | ASSEVLGGEGTGELF
TRBV6-5 | ASSYLTGTLNTEAF
TRBV6-5 | ASILTGMGTEAF
TRBV10-3 | AIGTGALATEAF
TRBV14 | ASSHGRHTGELF
TRBV10-2 | ASLALAGVGEQY
TRBV5-1 | ASREVVGLAGHPGTQY
TRBV7-8 | ASSAESAGNQPQH
TRBV6-5 | ASSRQGSEQF
TRBV7-2 | ASSPLGGKLYEQY
TRBV9 | ASSPGPVDEQF
TRBV27 | ASSSQPNTLGYT
TRBV7-9 | ASSPTGSGNTIY
TRBV7-2 | ASSSRRTGGLHTQY
TRBV6-1 | ASSEGPFLTYEQY
TRBV19 | ASSRGGKDRLNIQY
TRBV18 | ASSPPRWTYEQY
TRBV2 | ASSEGVGGYSNQPQH
TRBV11-3 | ASSTGPAGNEQF
TRBV7-8 | ASSLGGAYTDTQY
TRBV2 | ASSPDIPGYT
TRBV2 | ASSEGAPYSSGRAREQY
TRBV7-9 | ASSRPTDTQY
TRBV5-1 | ASSLVGGPYNEQF
TRBV27 | ASSQGAFYNSPLH
TRBV19 | ASSSRGLTTPQH
TRBV10-1 | ASSLRYNTEAF
TRBV19 | ASTGQGYYEQY
TRBV7-6 | ASSLGPGSYEQY
TRBV4-1 | ASSTPGTRTYEQY
TRBV6-5 | ASITGALSNYGYT
TRBV14 | ASSQRTVSYEQY
TRBV13 | ASSSGGLRLSYEQY
TRBV30 | AWSVSNTEAF
TRBV11-2 | ASSLGVGRRKITEAF
TRBV5-1 | ASSFGDPTGELF
TRBV7-2 | ASSRPGVYEQY
TRBV19 | ASSIYQGEYNEQF
TRBV27 | ASSLSGGDTGGYT
TRBV6-5 | ASSYSKAAGGYEQY
TRBV19 | ASTFLPPGSSEKLF
TRBV21-1 | ASSKVRQLNYGYT
TRBV19 | ASSSDGQGVRANVLT